This section outlines one TCR beta chain sequence together with its context. The CDR3 runs to 14 residues. With 5 bases removed from V and 4 bases from J, the gap between germline ends came to 13 bases. This sample is part of a study of T cells after yellow fever vaccination. A single record per CDR3 protein comes from TCRdb applying MiXCR to the 5' RACE reads. Of over 70,000 distinct CDR3 sequences in the sample, 7.5% to 9% are singletons; the top ten hold more than 35%. This clonotype was obtained from a man under 40 who received the YFV17D yellow fever vaccine. The chain uses TRBV12-3 or TRBV12-4 and TRBJ2-3, with D possibly matching TRBD2 (6 bases). Sequences were derived from CD8+ T cells sorted from PBMCs, sampled on the day of the yellow fever booster vaccination. This CDR3 is CASSLRPSADTQYF. The CDR3 DNA follows: TGTGCCAGCAGTCTTAGGCCTAGCGCAGATACGCAGTATTTT.